The 30 T cell receptor beta chains in this list originate from one sample, sequenced in a study of vaccination and CD4 T cells after COVID-19. Stated treatment: roughly ten-day PBMC culture with coronavirus spike peptide pools or control peptides (ViraFEST assay). Sequence data for DNA of cultured CD4+ T cells were generated by the Oncomine TCR Beta short-read assay. Via MiXCR, TCRdb re-called the PCR reads, giving one row per CDR3 protein. This sample has fewer than 20,000 distinct CDR3 sequences; 54% occur once, and the top ten carry about 32%. No antigens are known for them. Sequences were derived from cultured CD4+ T cells from blood, sampled after SARS-CoV-2 vaccination. These receptor sequences come from a human donor with COVID-19.

This clonotype was picked up a small number of times. V usage is TRBV7-9 and J usage is TRBJ1-6; 8 nucleotides match TRBD1. V lost 4 bases, J lost 7 bases, and 3 bases stayed unmatched. Germline-derived CDR1 and CDR2 are SEHNR and FQNEAQ (reference sequence). This CDR3 has 14 residues. This CDR3 reads CASSWTGRNSPLHF. In DNA, the CDR3 is TGTGCCAGCAGCTGGACAGGGAGGAATTCACCCCTCCACTTT.

This clonotype has a handful of counts. The rearrangement joins TRBV4-3 to TRBJ1-2; TRBD1 might be the D (5 bases). With 4 bases removed from V and 4 bases from J, the gap between germline ends came to 16 bases. The CDR3 loop spans 15 amino acids. Germline values: CDR1 LGHNA, CDR2 YSLEER. The DNA of the CDR3 is TGCGCCAGCAGCCGCAATGGGCAGGGAATCTATGGCTACACCTTC. This translates into CASSRNGQGIYGYTF.

This clonotype rates as medium-sized. V and J are TRBV6-1 and TRBJ1-5; TRBD1 matches at 12 bases. In germline, CDR1 is MNHNS, CDR2 SASEGT. V was pared by 6 bases and J by 2 bases, with 11 bases of the junction left unmatched. This CDR3 is 18 amino acids long. Here the CDR3 DNA reads TGTGCCAGCAGAACCGGGACAGGGGGCGTCGGTGGCAATCAGCCCCAGCATTTT. The encoded protein is CASRTGTGGVGGNQPQHF.

This rearrangement joins TRBV6-5 to TRBJ1-6; D remains ambiguous. Trimming shortened V by 3 bases and J by 9 bases, and 12 bases separated the two germline ends. This CDR3 has 14 residues. Looked up from germline, CDR1 is MNHEY and CDR2 is SVGAGI. CDR3 sequence (DNA): TGTGCCAGCAGTTATGAAGGGTTAGGTTCACCCCTCCACTTT. This sequence encodes CASSYEGLGSPLHF.

This clonotype turned up a few times. The chain recombines TRBV20-1 with TRBJ2-7; 8 bases are a match to TRBD1. Per germline, CDR1 DFQATT and CDR2 SNEGSKA (reference sequence). This CDR3 spans 12 amino acids. Trimming removed 4 bases from V and 3 bases from J; junction bases left unmatched: 2. The CDR3 region is CSATGQDYEQYF. CDR3 sequence (DNA): TGCAGTGCTACGGGACAGGACTACGAGCAGTACTTC.

Here the CDR3 DNA reads TGTGCCAGCAGGACGACAGGGTTGGACACCGGGGAGCTGTTTTTT. As protein: CASRTTGLDTGELFF. The chain joins TRBV6-4 to TRBJ2-2; 7 nucleotides match TRBD1. The germline gives CDR1 MRHNA, CDR2 SNTAGT. This CDR3 contains 15 residues. V trimming: 6 bases; J trimming: 3 bases; junction bases outside the gene matches: 7.

This clonotype was seen only a few times. The chain joins TRBV7-2 to TRBJ1-1; possible D gene TRBD1, 5 bases. V lost 5 bases and J 4 bases, leaving 17 bases between the germline ends. The CDR3 consists of 15 residues. In germline, CDR1 is SGHTA, CDR2 FQGNSA. CDR3 DNA: TGTGCCAGCAGCCCGACAACGAGGGGTGGCACTGAAGCTTTCTTT. Residues: CASSPTTRGGTEAFF. Looking up the rest from reference TRBV7-2 and TRBJ1-1 gives the full variable domain: GAGVSQSPSNKVTEKGKDVELRCDPISGHTALYWYRQSLGQGLEFLIYFQGNSAPDKSGLPSDRFSAERTGGSVSTLTIQRTQQEDSAVYLCASSPTTRGGTEAFFGQGTRLTVV.

CDR3: CASSLSTEAFF. DNA for the CDR3: TGTGCCAGCAGCTTAAGCACTGAAGCTTTCTTT. The J gene is TRBJ1-1, the V gene TRBV7-2; D is undetermined. From germline, CDR1 is SGHTA and CDR2 FQGNSA. The CDR3 length is 11 residues. The ends were cut back, 2 bases at V and 4 bases at J, with 2 bases in the middle.

V usage is TRBV18 and J usage is TRBJ1-2, with D possibly TRBD1 on 6 matching bases. Germline CDR1 reads KGHSH; CDR2 reads LQKENI. The CDR3 consists of 15 residues. The V and J ends lost 2 bases and 4 bases respectively, with 14 bases between them. The CDR3 protein is CASSPESGVGYGYTF. The DNA of the CDR3 is TGTGCCAGCTCACCAGAGTCAGGGGTGGGCTATGGCTACACCTTC.

The V call is TRBV7-6, the J call TRBJ2-2; D not resolved. Germline values: CDR1 SGHVS, CDR2 FNYEAQ. The CDR3 loop spans 14 amino acids. V lost 2 bases to trimming and J lost 1 base, with 5 bases between them. CDR3 sequence reads: CASSLLQNTGELFF. The DNA for the CDR3 is TGTGCCAGCAGCTTATTGCAGAACACCGGGGAGCTGTTTTTT.

This sequence joins TRBV6-5 and TRBJ1-6; TRBD1 matches at 10 bases. Germline V gene data show CDR1 as MNHEY and CDR2 as SVGAGI. The CDR3 contains 15 residues. Losses at the gene ends were 4 bases for V and 7 bases for J; bases not matched to a gene: 4. CDR3 nucleotide sequence: TGTGCCAGCAGTTCCCCGGGACAGGGGAATTCACCCCTCCACTTT. Translation gives CASSSPGQGNSPLHF.

This clonotype has only a few counts. The chain joins TRBV7-2 to TRBJ2-3; D is uncertain. Per the germline V gene, CDR1 is SGHTA and CDR2 is FQGNSA. The CDR3 is 15 amino acids. V lost 0 bases, J lost 0 bases, and 7 bases lay in between. The CDR3 DNA sequence: TGTGCCAGCAGCTTAGCGGGGTCTAGCACAGATACGCAGTATTTT. It translates to CASSLAGSSTDTQYF.

V and J are TRBV19 and TRBJ2-6; D may correspond to TRBD1 or TRBD2 (6 bases each). The ends were cut back, 5 bases at V and 5 bases at J, with 10 bases in the middle. Germline loops: CDR1 LNHDA, CDR2 SQIVND (reference sequence). CDR3 size: 14 residues. The CDR3 coding sequence is TGTGCCAGTAGTCCGGGGGCCCGGGCCAACGTCCTGACTTTC. Protein: CASSPGARANVLTF.

This chain uses TRBV7-2 with TRBJ1-1, with D possibly matching TRBD1 (5 bases). Trimming took 7 bases from V and 4 from J, leaving 16 bases between them. The germline CDR1 and CDR2 sequences are SGHTA and FQGNSA. CDR3 length: 14 residues. CDR3 DNA: TGTGCCAGCAACCGGGACCCCAGGGCCACTGAAGCTTTCTTT. Translation gives CASNRDPRATEAFF.

This clonotype was seen a few times. The chain combines TRBV7-2 with TRBJ1-6; tentatively, D is TRBD1 (6 bases). The CDR3 consists of 15 residues. The germline CDR1 and CDR2 sequences are SGHTA and FQGNSA. Trimming removed 3 bases from V and 0 bases from J, with 6 bases in between. CDR3 residues: CASSLGHSYNSPLHF. CDR3 DNA: TGTGCCAGCAGCTTGGGACACTCCTATAATTCACCCCTCCACTTT.

The chain recombines TRBV6-1 with TRBJ2-1, with 11 positions matching TRBD2. CDR3 length equals 17 residues. V shed 5 bases and J 9 bases; nucleotides not matched to a gene: 15. Germline V lookup: CDR1 MNHNS, CDR2 SASEGT. CDR3 nucleotides: TGTGCCAGCAGTACACGTTTTAGCGGGGGGGCCCTACGTGAGCAGTTCTTC. Amino acid sequence: CASSTRFSGGALREQFF.

The chain links TRBV18 to TRBJ2-2; TRBD1 or TRBD2 may be the D gene (6 bases each). Germline CDR1 reads KGHSH; CDR2 reads LQKENI. This CDR3 spans 15 amino acids. V lost 3 bases and J lost 3, with 11 bases in between. DNA of the CDR3: TGTGCCAGCTCACCCCGGGGGCTGGACACCGGGGAGCTGTTTTTT. Its translation is CASSPRGLDTGELFF.

The genes are TRBV6-1 and TRBJ2-2; TRBD1 matches 7 bases. CDR3 length: 15 amino acids. CDR1 is MNHNS and CDR2 is SASEGT in the germline V gene. V lost 6 bases, J lost 1 base, and 5 bases stayed unmatched. The CDR3 is CASRDRDRNTGELFF. CDR3 nucleotides: TGTGCCAGCAGAGACCGGGACAGGAACACCGGGGAGCTGTTTTTT.

CDR3 sequence (DNA): TGTGCCAGCAAAGGGCCGCACCATGGCTACACCTTC. This sequence encodes CASKGPHHGYTF. The chain joins TRBV6-1 to TRBJ1-2; unclear D gene. Trimming stripped 7 bases from V and 6 bases from J, with 12 bases between. Per germline, CDR1 MNHNS and CDR2 SASEGT. The CDR3 totals 12 residues.

This chain uses TRBV5-1 with TRBJ2-6; D possibly matches TRBD1 or TRBD2 (5 bases each). The CDR3 totals 14 residues. Germline assignment: CDR1 SGHRS and CDR2 YFSETQ. V lost 2 bases and J lost 4, with 7 bases in between. CDR3 loop: CASSFGAGANVLTF. CDR3 coding DNA: TGCGCCAGCAGCTTCGGGGCAGGGGCCAACGTCCTGACTTTC. The complete variable domain, with remaining parts taken from reference TRBV5-1 and TRBJ2-6, reads KAGVTQTPRYLIKTRGQQVTLSCSPISGHRSVSWYQQTPGQGLQFLFEYFSETQRNKGNFPGRFSGRQFSNSRSEMNVSTLELGDSALYLCASSFGAGANVLTFGAGSRLTVL.

The V and J genes are TRBV20-1 and TRBJ2-7, with unresolved D. The CDR3 consists of 11 residues. Looked up from germline, CDR1 is DFQATT and CDR2 is SNEGSKA (reference sequence). The DNA of the CDR3 is TGCAGCGTTAGCAAAGGGTGGGAGCAGTACTTC. Translation: CSVSKGWEQYF.

The V call is TRBV10-3, the J call TRBJ1-2, with D perhaps TRBD1 (6 bases). This CDR3 is built from 15 residues. The V end was cut by 2 bases, the J end by 4 bases, with 14 bases between. CDR1 is ENHRY and CDR2 is SYGVKD in the germline V gene. This CDR3 reads CAISEQMGQPYGYTF. The CDR3 region has the DNA TGTGCCATCAGTGAGCAAATGGGACAACCCTATGGCTACACCTTC.

The V gene is TRBV29-1, the J gene TRBJ1-4, with no clear D. Trimming left V 4 bases short and J 8 bases short, with 11 bases between. Germline loops: CDR1 SQVTM, CDR2 ANQGSEA. This CDR3 region has 12 residues. CDR3 DNA: TGCAGCGTTGGAGCGTCGGGGGAAAAACTGTTTTTT. Residues: CSVGASGEKLFF.

J is TRBJ2-3 and V is TRBV24-1; D is undetermined. CDR3 length: 15 amino acids. V was shortened by 2 bases and J by 4 bases, with 12 bases between the two germline ends. Looked up from germline, CDR1 is KGHDR and CDR2 is SFDVKD. CDR3 bases: TGTGCCACCAGTGATTCCCGACCGGCACCAGATACGCAGTATTTT. Amino acids: CATSDSRPAPDTQYF.

CDR3 loop: CSARLSGGRNEQFF. CDR3 sequence (DNA): TGCAGTGCTAGATTGAGCGGAGGCCGCAATGAGCAGTTCTTC. The chain has TRBV20-1 and TRBJ2-1; perhaps TRBD2 as D (5 bases). V shed 2 bases and J shed 6 bases, with 14 bases lying between them. The CDR3 spans 14 residues. Per the germline V gene, CDR1 is DFQATT and CDR2 is SNEGSKA (reference sequence).

The chain uses TRBV4-1 and TRBJ2-1, with D unresolved. Trimming took 4 bases from V and 5 from J, leaving 21 bases between them. Germline V gene sequence: CDR1 MGHRA, CDR2 YSYEKL. CDR3 length: 17 residues. CDR3 DNA: TGCGCCAGCAGCCCCGGAGTGTTTGGTTTGCTGAACAATGAGCAGTTCTTC. It yields the protein CASSPGVFGLLNNEQFF.

The rearrangement links TRBV7-9 to TRBJ2-5; perhaps D is TRBD1 or TRBD2 (6 bases each). This CDR3 has 16 amino acids. The germline V gene encodes CDR1 SEHNR and CDR2 FQNEAQ (reference sequence). Between the trimmed V and J ends, which lost 4 bases and 1 base, there was a span of 16 bases. CDR3 sequence (DNA): TGTGCCAGCAGCTCATCGGGGGCGACGATCCAAGAGACCCAGTACTTC. Translated, it gives CASSSSGATIQETQYF. Filled out from reference TRBV7-9 and TRBJ2-5, the complete variable domain reads DTGVSQNPRHKITKRGQNVTFRCDPISEHNRLYWYRQTLGQGPEFLTYFQNEAQLEKSRLLSDRFSAERPKGSFSTLEIQRTEQGDSAMYLCASSSSGATIQETQYFGPGTRLLVL.

The V and J genes are TRBV27 and TRBJ2-5; the D is unclear. Trimming shortened V by 6 bases and J by 7 bases, and 15 bases separated the two germline ends. This CDR3 is built from 13 residues. Germline lookup yields CDR1 MNHEY and CDR2 SMNVEV (reference sequence). The chain's CDR3 is CASSLDVRGTQYF. For the CDR3, the DNA is TGTGCCAGCAGCCTGGACGTCCGAGGGACCCAGTACTTC.

The gene calls are TRBV10-3 and TRBJ2-1; possible D gene TRBD2, 7 bases. This CDR3 comprises 14 residues. Germline-derived CDR1 and CDR2 are ENHRY and SYGVKD. V was pared by 2 bases and J by 7 bases, with 12 bases between. This CDR3 reads CAISEAGGLNEQFF. In DNA, the CDR3 is TGTGCCATCAGTGAGGCCGGGGGGCTTAATGAGCAGTTCTTC.

This chain joins TRBV7-9 and TRBJ2-7; perhaps TRBD2 as D (5 bases). Germline assignment: CDR1 SEHNR and CDR2 FQNEAQ (reference sequence). V lost 5 bases and J 1 base, leaving 15 bases between the germline ends. This CDR3 has 15 amino acids. CDR3 protein: CASSLSGSMSYEQYF. Written as DNA, the CDR3 is TGTGCCAGCAGCCTCAGCGGATCCATGTCCTACGAGCAGTACTTC.